This T cell receptor beta chain was documented in a study of blood T cell repertoires in COVID-19. Study information: The analysed material was cDNA or gDNA that came from T cells, B-cell-depleted T cells, or PBMCs.

The CDR3 extends over 15 amino acids. Per the germline V gene, CDR1 is SGHRS and CDR2 is YFSETQ. V dropped 0 bases and J dropped 3; count of bases not matched to a gene: 3. Enrolled through a virtual design, the participants were between roughly 18 and 90 years of age and came from fewer than 30 US areas. Participant reports of clinical history set cohort assignment. Produced via immunoSEQ multiplex PCR; TCRdb's table is partial and in-frame only. The sample yields about 180,000 clones, roughly 82% seen once. This chain joins TRBV5-1 and TRBJ2-5; 9 nucleotides match TRBD2. Specimen: PBMCs or T cells enriched from blood (not recorded which). This sequence originates from a man in his forties or fifties who had recovered from COVID-19. The CDR3 loop reads CASSLGLAGKETQYF. The CDR3 nucleotides read TGCGCCAGCAGCTTGGGGCTAGCGGGAAAAGAGACCCAGTACTTC.